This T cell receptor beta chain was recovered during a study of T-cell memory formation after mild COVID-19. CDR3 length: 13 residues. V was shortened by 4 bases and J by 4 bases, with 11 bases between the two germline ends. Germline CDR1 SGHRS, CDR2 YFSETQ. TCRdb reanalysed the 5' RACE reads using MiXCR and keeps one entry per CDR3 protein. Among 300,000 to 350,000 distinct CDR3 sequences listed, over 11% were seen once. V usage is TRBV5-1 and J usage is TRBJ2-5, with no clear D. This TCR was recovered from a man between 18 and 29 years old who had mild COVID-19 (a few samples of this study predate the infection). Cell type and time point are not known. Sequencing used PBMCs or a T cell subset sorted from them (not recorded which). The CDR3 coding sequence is TGCGCCAGCAGCCCCGAACTCGTAGAGACCCAGTACTTC. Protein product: CASSPELVETQYF.